These 2 T cell receptor beta chains originate from one sample sequenced in a study of T-cell memory formation after mild COVID-19. TCRdb re-derived calls from the 5' RACE reads in MiXCR, one entry per CDR3 protein. The sample has about half a million distinct CDR3 sequences, over 15% seen once. The sequencing sample was made of PBMCs or a T cell subset sorted from them (not recorded which). The receptors were sampled from an adult woman who had mild COVID-19 (a few samples of this study predate the infection). Cell type and time point are not known.

This clonotype was seen a handful of times. The chain joins TRBV5-1 to TRBJ2-2, with a weak D call TRBD2 (6 bases). The germline gives CDR1 SGHRS, CDR2 YFSETQ. V gave up 4 bases and J gave up 1 base, with 17 bases separating them. The CDR3 is 17 amino acids. The CDR3 DNA reads as TGCGCCAGCAGCAAGGGAGCGGGCTCACTGAACACCGGGGAGCTGTTTTTT. It encodes CASSKGAGSLNTGELFF.

This clonotype occurred a few times. The rearrangement joins TRBV12-3 or TRBV12-4 to TRBJ1-5, with D maybe TRBD1 (5 bases). V was pared by 4 bases and J by 0 bases, with 10 bases between. This CDR3 region has 15 residues. This CDR3 reads CASSYTGVSNQPQHF. In DNA, the CDR3 is TGTGCCAGCAGTTACACAGGAGTTAGCAATCAGCCCCAGCATTTT.